These T cell receptor beta chains were read from a single sample in a study of shared clonotypes between healthy human individuals. The table came from immunoSEQ multiplex PCR; TCRdb's copy has only in-frame clones and leaves some out. The data show about 2.3 million clones, 92% seen once. Sequenced sample: naive CD4+ T cells from PBMCs. Receptor source: a man aged 18 to 30 in good health. Some clones in this sample may be carry-over from other donors' samples. Both conserved end residues are part of each CDR3. D genes are given only for firm matches. Size tells how often a clone was seen (once, few, many) or the class of an expanded clone, and some rows leave it out.

V	J	size	D	CDR3	DNA
TRBV28	TRBJ1-1	.	.	CASRFLDMNTEAFF	TGTGCCAGCAGGTTCCTTGACATGAACACTGAAGCTTTCTTT
TRBV28	TRBJ2-7	.	.	CASRKQVYEQYF	TGTGCCAGCAGGAAACAGGTCTACGAGCAGTACTTC
TRBV5-1	TRBJ2-7	.	.	CASSVVPGDEQYF	TGCGCCAGCAGCGTGGTTCCTGGGGACGAGCAGTACTTC
TRBV5-1	TRBJ2-7	.	TRBD1	CASSSRTGEGYEQYF	TGCGCCAGCAGCTCACGGACAGGGGAAGGCTACGAGCAGTACTTC
TRBV11-2	TRBJ2-5	.	.	CASSLDTYGQETQYF	TGTGCCAGCAGCTTAGATACCTACGGCCAAGAGACCCAGTACTTC
TRBV28	TRBJ2-4	.	.	CASSFRTAWKNIQYF	TGTGCCAGCAGTTTTAGAACAGCCTGGAAAAACATTCAGTACTTC
TRBV5-4	TRBJ2-3	.	TRBD2	CASSLEKMTSGRADTQYF	TGTGCCAGCAGCTTGGAAAAAATGACTAGCGGGAGGGCAGATACGCAGTATTTT
TRBV5-1	TRBJ2-7	.	.	CASSSEGELYEQYF	TGCGCCAGCAGCTCGGAGGGGGAGCTCTACGAGCAGTACTTC
TRBV7-8	TRBJ2-7	.	TRBD2	CASSLQVASGREDEQYF	TGTGCCAGCAGCTTACAAGTCGCTAGCGGGAGGGAAGACGAGCAGTACTTC
TRBV6-1	TRBJ1-5	.	.	CASSELVNQPQHF	TGTGCCAGCAGTGAGCTAGTCAATCAGCCCCAGCATTTT
TRBV29-1	TRBJ2-3	few	TRBD2	CSAKSGGRTDTQYF	TGCAGCGCCAAAAGCGGGGGCCGGACAGATACGCAGTATTTT
TRBV14	TRBJ2-7	.	TRBD1	CASSQGGTVLYEQYF	TGTGCCAGCAGCCAAGGTGGGACAGTCCTCTACGAGCAGTACTTC
TRBV5-1	TRBJ1-3	.	.	CASSFDPPSGNTIYF	TGCGCCAGCAGCTTCGACCCACCCTCTGGAAACACCATATATTTT
TRBV7-9	TRBJ2-2	.	.	CASSLAGGTGELFF	TGTGCCAGCAGCTTAGCGGGAGGTACCGGGGAGCTGTTTTTT
TRBV6-5	TRBJ1-2	.	.	CASSSQGHYGYTF	TGTGCCAGCAGTTCCCAGGGTCACTATGGCTACACCTTC
TRBV15	TRBJ1-1	.	.	CATSRLGDWDEAFF	TGTGCCACCAGCAGATTAGGGGACTGGGATGAAGCTTTCTTT
TRBV21-1	TRBJ2-7	.	.	CASSKAGGGQGEYF	TGTGCCAGCAGCAAAGCAGGGGGTGGACAGGGGGAGTACTTC
TRBV18	TRBJ2-7	.	TRBD2	CASSQGTSVREQYF	TGTGCCAGCTCACAAGGGACTAGCGTGAGGGAGCAGTACTTC
TRBV4-1	TRBJ1-5	.	.	CASTTVPGHLNQPQHF	TGCGCCAGCACCACCGTACCGGGACACCTGAATCAGCCCCAGCATTTT
TRBV7-9	TRBJ1-1	.	.	CASSLNPSGTEGAEAFF	TGTGCCAGCAGCTTAAATCCTAGCGGCACGGAAGGGGCTGAAGCTTTCTTT
TRBV6-5	TRBJ2-7	.	TRBD2	CASSYGGVSYEQYF	TGTGCCAGCAGTTACGGGGGGGTCTCATACGAGCAGTACTTC
TRBV28	TRBJ2-7	.	TRBD2	CASRDLAGVYEQYF	TGTGCCAGCAGGGATCTAGCGGGGGTCTACGAGCAGTACTTC
TRBV18	TRBJ1-3	.	.	CASSTGASGNTIYF	TGTGCCAGCTCGACCGGTGCCTCTGGAAACACCATATATTTT
TRBV9	TRBJ1-2	.	TRBD1	CASSVEVRGLEGYTF	TGTGCCAGCAGCGTAGAGGTGAGGGGGCTCGAAGGCTACACCTTC
TRBV7-2	TRBJ2-2	.	.	CASSLFRVGNTGELFF	TGTGCCAGCAGCTTATTCAGGGTGGGAAACACCGGGGAGCTGTTTTTT
TRBV2	TRBJ2-2	once	.	CASSDERVPSTGELFF	TGTGCCAGCAGTGATGAGAGGGTCCCTAGCACCGGGGAGCTGTTTTTT
TRBV4-1	TRBJ1-3	once	.	CASSQERGVFIGNTIYF	TGCGCCAGCAGCCAAGAAAGAGGGGTCTTTATTGGAAACACCATATATTTT
TRBV19	TRBJ2-3	.	TRBD2	CASSSAGLADSTDTQYF	TGTGCCAGTAGTTCTGCGGGACTAGCGGATAGCACAGATACGCAGTATTTT
TRBV2	TRBJ2-2	.	.	CASSEQGWFNTGELFF	TGTGCCAGCAGTGAACAGGGGTGGTTCAACACCGGGGAGCTGTTTTTT
TRBV28	TRBJ1-2	once	.	CASSTPGVVGGYTF	TGTGCCAGCAGTACTCCAGGGGTGGTTGGTGGCTACACCTTC
TRBV2	TRBJ1-5	.	.	CASSELVPVFGNQPQHF	TGTGCCAGCAGTGAATTAGTTCCGGTTTTTGGGAATCAGCCCCAGCATTTT
TRBV12-5	TRBJ2-2	once	.	CASGLVLGVGTGELFF	TGTGCTAGTGGTTTGGTACTTGGGGTCGGAACCGGGGAGCTGTTTTTT
TRBV30	TRBJ1-5	.	.	CAWSQGIAGNQPQHF	TGTGCCTGGAGCCAGGGGATTGCGGGCAATCAGCCCCAGCATTTT
TRBV6-5	TRBJ1-2	.	.	CASTPNRGSYGYTF	TGTGCCAGCACCCCAAACCGGGGGAGTTATGGCTACACCTTC
TRBV6-5	TRBJ1-5	few	.	CASHRPNQPQHF	TGTGCCAGTCATAGGCCGAATCAGCCCCAGCATTTT
TRBV4-3	TRBJ1-5	.	.	CASSQDMVLSNQPQHF	TGCGCCAGCAGCCAAGACATGGTTCTGAGCAATCAGCCCCAGCATTTT
TRBV5-5	TRBJ1-5	once	TRBD1	CASSLGQGSFQPQHF	TGTGCCAGCAGCTTAGGACAGGGATCGTTTCAGCCCCAGCATTTT
TRBV7-9	TRBJ1-4	few	.	CASSPPANEKLFF	TGTGCCAGCAGCCCCCCGGCTAATGAAAAACTGTTTTTT
TRBV9	TRBJ2-3	once	TRBD2	CASSDGRAGTQYF	TGTGCCAGCAGCGACGGGAGGGCTGGTACGCAGTATTTT
TRBV4-2	TRBJ2-2	.	TRBD2	CASSRAGTSGSNTGELFF	TGTGCCAGCAGCCGGGCCGGGACTAGCGGGTCGAACACCGGGGAGCTGTTTTTT
TRBV7-9	TRBJ1-1	.	.	CASSLTKMSNTEAFF	TGTGCCAGCAGCTTAACGAAGATGTCGAACACTGAAGCTTTCTTT
TRBV28	TRBJ2-3	.	.	CASSPLKTVYTDTQYF	TGTGCCAGCAGTCCACTCAAGACAGTCTACACAGATACGCAGTATTTT
TRBV28	TRBJ1-2	.	.	CASSLPGHVINYGYTF	TGTGCCAGCAGTTTACCGGGGCACGTAATTAACTATGGCTACACCTTC
TRBV4-1	TRBJ2-5	.	TRBD2	CASSQDWGGQETQYF	TGCGCCAGCAGCCAAGATTGGGGGGGGCAAGAGACCCAGTACTTC
TRBV11-2	TRBJ2-7	.	TRBD2	CASSLTSGPYEQYF	TGTGCCAGCAGCTTAACTAGCGGACCCTACGAGCAGTACTTC
TRBV28	TRBJ1-2	few	.	CASSALTYGYTF	TGTGCCAGCAGTGCCCTTACCTATGGCTACACCTTC
TRBV9	TRBJ2-5	.	.	CASSVAGLQETQYF	TGTGCCAGCAGCGTAGCCGGGTTGCAAGAGACCCAGTACTTC
TRBV11-3	TRBJ2-1	.	TRBD1	CASSQTGYYNEQFF	TGTGCCAGCAGCCAGACAGGGTACTACAATGAGCAGTTCTTC
TRBV7-2	TRBJ2-7	.	.	CASSYPGLAREQYF	TGTGCCAGCAGCTACCCGGGACTGGCGCGCGAGCAGTACTTC
TRBV28	TRBJ2-7	.	.	CASGGLGGDAPYEQYF	TGTGCCAGCGGGGGTCTGGGGGGCGATGCTCCCTACGAGCAGTACTTC
TRBV7-9	TRBJ1-3	.	.	CASSQGTSNSGNTIYF	TGTGCCAGCAGCCAAGGGACCTCAAACTCTGGAAACACCATATATTTT
TRBV14	TRBJ1-1	.	.	CASSQVDVTRSEAFF	TGTGCCAGCAGCCAAGTTGATGTTACGAGGAGTGAAGCTTTCTTT
TRBV7-2	TRBJ2-5	.	TRBD2	CASSLVPGLAGGKTQYF	TGTGCCAGCAGCTTAGTCCCGGGACTAGCGGGAGGAAAGACCCAGTACTTC
TRBV11-2	TRBJ1-5	.	.	CASSSEEQPQHF	TGTGCCAGCAGCTCGGAGGAACAGCCCCAGCATTTT
TRBV11-3	TRBJ2-5	.	.	CASSLTAGIQETQYF	TGTGCCAGCAGCTTAACCGCAGGAATACAAGAGACCCAGTACTTC
TRBV5-8	TRBJ2-3	.	.	CASSLSNSRTDTQYF	TGTGCCAGCAGCTTGAGTAACAGCCGCACAGATACGCAGTATTTT
TRBV7-2	TRBJ1-5	.	.	CASSLARDQPQHF	TGTGCCAGCAGCTTAGCCAGGGATCAGCCCCAGCATTTT
TRBV7-2	TRBJ2-3	.	TRBD1	CASSRSGTGTDTQYF	TGTGCCAGCAGCCGGTCCGGGACAGGGACAGATACGCAGTATTTT
TRBV27	TRBJ1-2	.	TRBD1	CASSFRGTEEYGYTF	TGTGCCAGCAGTTTCCGGGGGACAGAAGAATATGGCTACACCTTC